These T cell receptor beta chains were read from a single sample in a study of T cell repertoires in aging, cancer and after chemotherapy. TCRdb fed the multiplex PCR reads into MiXCR, producing one record per CDR3 protein. The repertoire holds 10,000 to 15,000 distinct CDR3 sequences, about a third seen once, with about 6.2% in the top ten. Sequencing was carried out using blood. These receptor sequences come from a human donor in good health. The donor label of this sample is uncertain. Both conserved end residues are part of each CDR3. The D gene is left open where the match is weak. Clone sizes are given selectively: once, few, many, or a class where the clone is expanded.

v_gene	j_gene	d_gene	abundance	CDR3aa	CDR3nt
TRBV15	TRBJ2-5	TRBD1	medium-sized	CATSRGQGASGTQYF	TGTGCCACCAGCAGGGGTCAGGGGGCCTCAGGGACCCAGTACTTC
TRBV6-4	TRBJ2-7	TRBD1	-	CASSTGQGVDYEQYF	TGTGCCAGCAGCACGGGACAGGGGGTGGACTACGAGCAGTACTTC
TRBV5-4	TRBJ2-7	TRBD2	few	CASSPSGGLASHEQYF	TGTGCCAGCAGCCCCTCAGGGGGACTAGCTTCCCACGAGCAGTACTTC
TRBV11-3	TRBJ1-1	-	-	CASSSSTVNTEAFF	TGTGCCAGCAGCTCTAGTACCGTGAACACTGAAGCTTTCTTT
TRBV19	TRBJ2-3	-	few	CASRGCGTDTQYF	TGTGCCAGTCGAGGCTGCGGCACAGATACGCAGTATTTT
TRBV6-6	TRBJ2-1	TRBD2	-	CASSYGSGEQFF	TGTGCCAGCAGTTACGGTAGCGGGGAGCAGTTCTTC
TRBV19	TRBJ1-2	-	-	CASSIAGGAYYGYTF	TGTGCCAGTAGTATAGCGGGGGGCGCGTACTATGGCTACACCTTC
TRBV19	TRBJ1-6	-	few	CASSINSHNSPLHF	TGTGCCAGTAGTATCAACAGCCATAATTCACCCCTCCACTTT
TRBV29-1	TRBJ1-5	-	medium-sized	CSGKYRENQPQHF	TGCAGCGGGAAATACCGGGAAAATCAGCCCCAGCATTTT
TRBV5-6	TRBJ2-3	-	-	CASSLWGPEWAQPLGDTQYF	TGTGCCAGCAGCTTGTGGGGACCGGAGTGGGCGCAACCATTAGGGGATACGCAGTATTTT
TRBV15	TRBJ1-6	TRBD1	medium-sized	CATRIDRGSSPLHF	TGTGCCACCAGGATAGACAGGGGCAGTTCACCCCTCCACTTT
TRBV19	TRBJ1-5	-	few	CASSIRKNQPQHF	TGTGCCAGTAGTATCAGGAAAAATCAGCCCCAGCATTTT
TRBV29-1	TRBJ2-1	-	medium-sized	CSVGTTSSYNEQFF	TGCAGCGTTGGAACTACCAGCTCCTACAATGAGCAGTTCTTC
TRBV27	TRBJ2-1	-	few	CASSYSVLGDEQFF	TGTGCCAGCAGTTATAGCGTCCTTGGGGATGAGCAGTTCTTC
TRBV11-3	TRBJ1-5	-	few	CASSLAGNNQPQHF	TGTGCCAGCAGCTTGGCAGGGAACAATCAGCCCCAGCATTTT
TRBV5-6	TRBJ2-1	-	-	CASSLETGLHNEQFF	TGCGCCAGCAGCTTGGAGACAGGACTTCACAATGAGCAGTTCTTC
TRBV5-7	TRBJ2-1	TRBD1	few	CASRSGTAYNEQFF	TGTGCCAGCAGGTCCGGGACAGCCTACAATGAGCAGTTCTTC
TRBV29-1	TRBJ1-1	-	medium-sized	CSVERQVNTEAFF	TGCAGCGTTGAACGGCAGGTAAACACTGAAGCTTTCTTT
TRBV30	TRBJ1-5	TRBD1	few	CAWTTGLNQPQHF	TGTGCCTGGACGACAGGGTTAAATCAGCCCCAGCATTTT
TRBV11-2	TRBJ1-1	-	-	CASSLAANTEAFF	TGTGCCAGCAGCTTAGCGGCAAACACTGAAGCTTTCTTT
TRBV7-6	TRBJ1-1	-	-	CASSIKGNTEAFF	TGTGCCAGCAGCATTAAGGGGAACACTGAAGCTTTCTTT
TRBV19	TRBJ2-3	-	-	CASSESTLQGGTDTQYF	TGTGCCAGTAGCGAATCAACCTTACAAGGGGGCACAGATACGCAGTATTTT
TRBV29-1	TRBJ1-1	-	few	CSVHNTEAFF	TGCAGCGTTCATAACACTGAAGCTTTCTTT
TRBV29-1	TRBJ2-5	TRBD2	medium-sized	CSVDIAGGQETQYF	TGCAGCGTTGACATTGCGGGGGGTCAAGAGACCCAGTACTTC
TRBV12-3/TRBV12-4	TRBJ1-4	-	-	CASSPRYREEKLFF	TGTGCCAGCAGCCCCAGATACAGGGAAGAAAAACTGTTTTTT
TRBV6-8	TRBJ2-3	-	-	CASRLTRNTDTQYF	TGTGCCAGCAGGCTTACTCGAAACACAGATACGCAGTATTTT
TRBV19	TRBJ2-7	-	few	CASSDRKNSYEQYF	TGTGCCAGTAGTGACAGAAAAAACTCCTACGAGCAGTACTTC
TRBV6-5	TRBJ1-2	-	few	CASSGRVSEGYTF	TGTGCCAGCAGCGGAAGGGTATCGGAGGGCTACACCTTC
TRBV5-4	TRBJ2-3	-	-	CTSSLSTDTQYF	TGTACCAGCAGCTTGAGCACAGATACGCAGTATTTT
TRBV10-3	TRBJ2-5	-	-	CAIGRAREETQYF	TGTGCCATCGGGCGGGCGCGCGAAGAGACCCAGTACTTC
TRBV15	TRBJ2-1	-	few	CATSRGGVSNNEQFF	TGTGCCACCAGCAGAGGGGGGGTCAGTAACAATGAGCAGTTCTTC
TRBV5-5	TRBJ1-5	-	-	CASSLWTANQPQHF	TGTGCCAGCAGCTTGTGGACTGCCAATCAGCCCCAGCATTTT
TRBV29-1	TRBJ2-6	TRBD2	medium-sized	CSAGTNGANVLTF	TGCAGCGCAGGGACTAATGGGGCCAACGTCCTGACTTTC
TRBV6-2/TRBV6-3	TRBJ2-2	TRBD2	-	CASRTGLAGNTGELFF	TGTGCCAGCAGGACGGGACTAGCGGGCAACACCGGGGAGCTGTTTTTT
TRBV18	TRBJ2-7	-	-	CASSPTRTVYEQYF	TGTGCCAGCTCACCGACTCGGACAGTCTACGAGCAGTACTTC
TRBV11-3	TRBJ1-1	-	-	CASGMTGNTEAFF	TGTGCCAGCGGTATGACAGGGAACACTGAAGCTTTCTTT
TRBV11-3	TRBJ2-7	TRBD1	medium-sized	CASSLETGNEQYF	TGTGCCAGCAGCTTAGAGACAGGGAACGAGCAGTACTTC
TRBV6-6	TRBJ2-7	-	-	CASRGPYEQYF	TGTGCCAGCAGGGGACCTTACGAGCAGTACTTC
TRBV6-5	TRBJ1-2	-	-	CASSTGGLGGGYTF	TGTGCCAGCAGTACGGGTGGGCTCGGTGGGGGCTACACCTTC
TRBV6-5	TRBJ2-5	-	medium-sized	CASSADQWRTQYF	TGTGCCAGCAGTGCCGACCAGTGGAGGACCCAGTACTTC
TRBV6-5	TRBJ2-7	-	-	CASSYTARPSYEQYF	TGTGCCAGCAGTTACACGGCCCGCCCCTCCTACGAGCAGTACTTC
TRBV30	TRBJ1-1	-	-	CAWSVRQDTEAFF	TGTGCCTGGAGTGTACGACAGGACACTGAAGCTTTCTTT
TRBV7-9	TRBJ2-6	-	-	CASSPGTFSGANVLTF	TGTGCCAGCAGCCCGGGGACGTTTTCTGGGGCCAACGTCCTGACTTTC
TRBV5-5	TRBJ2-3	-	medium-sized	CASSPSQPGNTQYF	TGTGCCAGCAGCCCTAGCCAGCCCGGGAATACGCAGTATTTT
TRBV6-2/TRBV6-3	TRBJ2-5	TRBD2	few	CASRVGTSGGASQETQYF	TGTGCCAGCAGAGTGGGTACTAGCGGGGGGGCATCTCAAGAGACCCAGTACTTC
TRBV18	TRBJ2-5	TRBD2	-	CASSPQSGGGAKKTQYF	TGTGCCAGCTCACCACAAAGTGGCGGGGGGGCCAAGAAGACCCAGTACTTC
TRBV29-1	TRBJ1-2	TRBD1	medium-sized	CSVAPRDRAYGYTF	TGCAGCGTCGCGCCCCGGGACAGGGCCTATGGCTACACCTTC
TRBV12-3/TRBV12-4	TRBJ2-3	TRBD2	-	CASSLLAGGNHGTQYF	TGTGCCAGCAGCCTTCTAGCGGGAGGCAACCATGGCACGCAGTATTTT
TRBV11-1	TRBJ1-1	TRBD1	few	CASSLATGVTEAFF	TGTGCCAGCAGCTTAGCGACAGGGGTGACTGAAGCTTTCTTT
TRBV11-3	TRBJ2-5	-	medium-sized	CASSPDLLQETQYF	TGTGCCAGCAGCCCCGACTTGCTCCAAGAGACCCAGTACTTC
TRBV27	TRBJ1-2	-	few	CASSLSGVYGYTF	TGTGCCAGCAGTTTATCAGGGGTCTATGGCTACACCTTC
TRBV6-1	TRBJ2-3	-	-	CATALALYTDTQYF	TGTGCCACCGCCCTAGCCTTGTACACAGATACGCAGTATTTT
TRBV30	TRBJ2-6	-	few	CAWSTGSSGANVLTF	TGTGCCTGGAGTACAGGCAGCTCTGGGGCCAACGTCCTGACTTTC
TRBV30	TRBJ1-4	TRBD1	-	CARSSPGQGNEKLFF	TGTGCCCGGAGTTCCCCCGGACAGGGGAACGAAAAACTGTTTTTT
TRBV6-1	TRBJ2-7	-	-	CASSEKDGSYEQYF	TGTGCCAGCAGTGAGAAGGACGGCTCCTACGAGCAGTACTTC
TRBV29-1	TRBJ2-3	TRBD2	-	CSVPPGLAGDTQYF	TGCAGCGTACCCCCGGGACTAGCGGGAGATACGCAGTATTTT
TRBV5-4	TRBJ1-5	-	-	CASSPDPCGRQPQHF	TGTGCCAGCAGCCCCGATCCTTGTGGGCGTCAGCCCCAGCATTTT
TRBV12-3/TRBV12-4	TRBJ1-2	TRBD1	-	CASRPDGTGGIHGYTF	TGTGCCAGCAGACCCGACGGGACAGGGGGCATCCATGGCTACACCTTC
TRBV12-3/TRBV12-4	TRBJ2-3	-	-	CASSEGGREIDTQYF	TGTGCCAGCAGTGAAGGAGGACGGGAGATCGATACGCAGTATTTT